The 6 T cell receptor beta chains listed next were all sequenced from one sample in a study of T cell responses to AZD1222 COVID-19 vaccine. Method: immunoSEQ multiplex PCR; TCRdb's copy keeps in-frame clones and lacks some. The sample has approximately 35,000 clones, 75% to 90% seen once. Here the sequenced sample was peripheral blood, taken on day 0 of AZD1222 vaccination. The receptors here all came from an adult in good health.

The rearrangement uses TRBV28 and TRBJ2-1; D unresolved. Trimming cost V 5 bases and J 5 bases, with 7 bases left between them. CDR1 MDHEN and CDR2 SYDVKM come from the germline V gene. CDR3 length: 12 residues. The CDR3 reads CASSPLDNEQFF. The CDR3 DNA reads TGTGCCAGCAGTCCCCTCGACAATGAGCAGTTCTTC. Complete variable domain (other parts from reference TRBV28 and TRBJ2-1): DVKVTQSSRYLVKRTGEKVFLECVQDMDHENMFWYRQDPGLGLRLIYFSYDVKMKEKGDIPEGYSVSREKKERFSLILESASTNQTSMYLCASSPLDNEQFFGPGTRLTVL.

The chain uses TRBV5-1 and TRBJ2-3; D is ambiguous. Trimming removed 1 base at V and 3 bases at J, with 9 bases between. The CDR3 consists of 14 residues. The germline gives CDR1 SGHRS, CDR2 YFSETQ. CDR3 DNA sequence: TGCGCCAGCAGCTTGCTTGGGCAGACAGATACGCAGTATTTT. Translation gives CASSLLGQTDTQYF. Full variable domain (outside the CDR3, taken from reference TRBV5-1 and TRBJ2-3): KAGVTQTPRYLIKTRGQQVTLSCSPISGHRSVSWYQQTPGQGLQFLFEYFSETQRNKGNFPGRFSGRQFSNSRSEMNVSTLELGDSALYLCASSLLGQTDTQYFGPGTRLTVL.

This clone appeared once. The V and J genes are TRBV10-3 and TRBJ2-1; D call uncertain. From germline, CDR1 is ENHRY and CDR2 SYGVKD. This CDR3 has 13 residues. V gave up 3 bases and J gave up 8 bases, with 11 bases separating them. The CDR3 DNA sequence: TGTGCCATCAGTGACCCTTCCGGTCATGAGCAGTTCTTC. This translates into CAISDPSGHEQFF.

The chain employs TRBV19 and TRBJ2-2; possibly TRBD2 for D (6 bases). There are 15 residues in the CDR3. Germline V gene data show CDR1 as LNHDA and CDR2 as SQIVND (reference sequence). CDR3 coding DNA: TGTGCGACTAGTAGGAGTATTGCGAACACCGGGGAGCTGTTTTTT. Encoded protein: CATSRSIANTGELFF.

The V and J genes are TRBV5-8 and TRBJ1-1, with D perhaps matching TRBD1 (5 bases). Germline V gene lookup returns CDR1 SGHTS and CDR2 YDEGEE. The V gene lost 0 bases and the J gene lost 5 bases, with 8 bases spanning the gap. The CDR3 length is 13 residues. CDR3 region: CASSLDQGTEAFF. The CDR3 nucleotides are TGTGCCAGCAGCTTGGATCAGGGAACTGAAGCTTTCTTT. Together with reference TRBV5-8 and TRBJ1-1, the CDR3 gives the full variable domain: EAGVTQSPTHLIKTRGQQATLRCSPISGHTSVYWYQQALGLGLQFLLWYDEGEERNRGNFPPRFSGRQFPNYSSELNVNALELEDSALYLCASSLDQGTEAFFGQGTRLTVV.

The chain has TRBV11-2 and TRBJ2-7; weak D call: TRBD2 (5 bases). This CDR3 is built from 15 residues. Germline loops: CDR1 SGHAT, CDR2 FQNNGV. Trimming shortened V by 0 bases and J by 4 bases, and 13 bases separated the two germline ends. CDR3 nucleotide sequence: TGTGCCAGCAGCTTAGAGGCCGGGAAACAGTACGAGCAGTACTTC. Translation: CASSLEAGKQYEQYF.